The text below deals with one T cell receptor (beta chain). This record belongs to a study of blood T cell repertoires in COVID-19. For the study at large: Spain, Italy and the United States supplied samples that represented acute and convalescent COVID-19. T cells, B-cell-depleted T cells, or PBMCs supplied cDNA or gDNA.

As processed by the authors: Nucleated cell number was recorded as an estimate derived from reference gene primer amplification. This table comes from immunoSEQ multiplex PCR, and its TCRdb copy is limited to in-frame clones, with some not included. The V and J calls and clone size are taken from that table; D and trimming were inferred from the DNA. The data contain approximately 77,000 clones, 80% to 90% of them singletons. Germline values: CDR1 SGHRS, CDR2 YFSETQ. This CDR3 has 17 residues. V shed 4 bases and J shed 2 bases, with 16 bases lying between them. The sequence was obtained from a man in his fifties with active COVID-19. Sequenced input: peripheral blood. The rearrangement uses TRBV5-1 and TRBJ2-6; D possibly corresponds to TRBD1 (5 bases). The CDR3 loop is CASSPIAQGAGANVLTF. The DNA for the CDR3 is TGCGCCAGCAGCCCGATCGCCCAGGGTGCTGGGGCCAACGTCCTGACTTTC. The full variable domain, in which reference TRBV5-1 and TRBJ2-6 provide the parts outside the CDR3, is KAGVTQTPRYLIKTRGQQVTLSCSPISGHRSVSWYQQTPGQGLQFLFEYFSETQRNKGNFPGRFSGRQFSNSRSEMNVSTLELGDSALYLCASSPIAQGAGANVLTFGAGSRLTVL.